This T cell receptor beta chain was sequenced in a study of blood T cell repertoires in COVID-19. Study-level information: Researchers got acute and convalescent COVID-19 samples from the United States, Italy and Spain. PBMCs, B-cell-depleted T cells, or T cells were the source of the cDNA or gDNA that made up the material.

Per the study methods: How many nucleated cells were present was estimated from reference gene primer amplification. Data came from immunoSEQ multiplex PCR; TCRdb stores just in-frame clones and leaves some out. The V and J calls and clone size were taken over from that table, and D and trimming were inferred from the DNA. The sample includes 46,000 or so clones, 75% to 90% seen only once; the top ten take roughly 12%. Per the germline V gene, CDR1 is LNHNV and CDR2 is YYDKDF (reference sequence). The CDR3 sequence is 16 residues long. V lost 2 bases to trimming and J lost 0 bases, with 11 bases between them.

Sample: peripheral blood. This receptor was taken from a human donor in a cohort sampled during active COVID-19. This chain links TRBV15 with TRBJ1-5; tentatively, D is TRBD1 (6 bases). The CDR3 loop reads CATSRPQGRSNQPQHF. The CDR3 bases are TGTGCCACCAGCAGACCCCAGGGGCGTAGCAATCAGCCCCAGCATTTT. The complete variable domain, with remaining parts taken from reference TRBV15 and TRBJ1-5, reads DAMVIQNPRYQVTQFGKPVTLSCSQTLNHNVMYWYQQKSSQAPKLLFHYYDKDFNNEADTPDNFQSRRPNTSFCFLDIRSPGLGDTAMYLCATSRPQGRSNQPQHFGDGTRLSIL.